This T cell receptor beta chain appears in the sequencing data of a study of cytomegalovirus exposure and HLA in healthy donors. Across the study: The same platform was used for the roughly 120 validation repertoires as for the 650 to 800 first-cohort repertoires, as reported in a later analysis.

With V trimmed by 8 bases and J by 0 bases, 4 bases remained unmatched. The CDR3 sequence is 16 residues long. Germline CDR1 is ENHRY and CDR2 is SYGVKD. Points on this clone: Its target is unknown.

Notes on the study in general: A few chains tied to CMV proved CMV antigen-specific in vitro.

Produced via immunoSEQ multiplex PCR; TCRdb's table is partial and in-frame only. The profile shows about 150,000 clones, 85% to 90% of them singletons. Sequencing used PBMCs. The TCR was taken from a woman aged 18-29 years in good health and CMV-seropositive. The chain joins TRBV10-3 to TRBJ2-3, with 14 bases fitting TRBD2. DNA of the CDR3: TGTGCCATCCGGACTAGCGGGAGGTTAAGCACAGATACGCAGTATTTT. Translated: CAIRTSGRLSTDTQYF.